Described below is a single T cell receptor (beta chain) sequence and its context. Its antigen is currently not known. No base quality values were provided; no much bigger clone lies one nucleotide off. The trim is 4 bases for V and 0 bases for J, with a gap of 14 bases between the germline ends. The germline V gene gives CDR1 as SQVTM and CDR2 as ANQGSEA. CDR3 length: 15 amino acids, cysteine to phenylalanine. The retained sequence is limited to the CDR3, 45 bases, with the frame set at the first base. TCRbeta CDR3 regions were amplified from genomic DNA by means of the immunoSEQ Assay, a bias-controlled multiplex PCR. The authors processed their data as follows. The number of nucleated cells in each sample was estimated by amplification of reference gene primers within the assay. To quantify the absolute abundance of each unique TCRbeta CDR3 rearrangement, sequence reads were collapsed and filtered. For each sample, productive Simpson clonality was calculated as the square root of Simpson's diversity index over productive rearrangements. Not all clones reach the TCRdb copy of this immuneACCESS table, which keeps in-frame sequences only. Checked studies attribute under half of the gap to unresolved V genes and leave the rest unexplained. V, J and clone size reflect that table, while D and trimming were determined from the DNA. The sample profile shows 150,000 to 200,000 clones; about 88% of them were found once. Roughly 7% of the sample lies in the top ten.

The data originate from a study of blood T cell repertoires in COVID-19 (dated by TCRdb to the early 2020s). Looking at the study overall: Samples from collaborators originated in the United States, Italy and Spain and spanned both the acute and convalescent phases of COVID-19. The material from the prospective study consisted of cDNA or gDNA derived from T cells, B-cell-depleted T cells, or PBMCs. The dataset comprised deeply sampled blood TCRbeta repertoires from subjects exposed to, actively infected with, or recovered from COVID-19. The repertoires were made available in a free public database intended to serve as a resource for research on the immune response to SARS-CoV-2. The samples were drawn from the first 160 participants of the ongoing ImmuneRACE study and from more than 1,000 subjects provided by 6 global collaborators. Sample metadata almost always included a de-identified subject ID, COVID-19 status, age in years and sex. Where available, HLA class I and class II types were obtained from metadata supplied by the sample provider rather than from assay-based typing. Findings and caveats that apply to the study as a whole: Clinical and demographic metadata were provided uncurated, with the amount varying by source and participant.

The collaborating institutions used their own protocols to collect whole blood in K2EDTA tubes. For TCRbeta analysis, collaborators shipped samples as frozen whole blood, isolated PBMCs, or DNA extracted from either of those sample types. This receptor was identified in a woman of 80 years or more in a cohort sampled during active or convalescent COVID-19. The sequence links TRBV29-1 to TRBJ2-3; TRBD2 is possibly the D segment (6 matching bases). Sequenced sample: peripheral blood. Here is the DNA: TGCAGCGTTGGCAAGGGACTTGTTAGCACAGATACGCAGTATTTT. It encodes CSVGKGLVSTDTQYF.